What follows are 16 T cell receptor beta chains derived from one specimen sequenced in a study of spatial heterogeneity in lung cancer. In TCRdb, the 5' RACE reads were re-called with MiXCR into one record per CDR3 protein. This table has approximately 82,000 distinct CDR3 sequences, around 12% appearing once. The time point is: sample taken at primary tumor resection. Without sorting, whole RNA was sequenced from tumor, nontumor lung or frozen PBMC. Sequenced material: PBMCs, taken at surgery. Receptors were obtained from a male donor with early-stage non-small cell lung cancer.

This clonotype was counted many times. The rearrangement joins TRBV20-1 to TRBJ1-3; D uncertain. The V end lost 0 bases, the J end lost 0 bases, and 12 bases lay between the germline ends. CDR3 size: 16 residues. Per the germline V gene, CDR1 is DFQATT and CDR2 is SNEGSKA (reference sequence). The CDR3 region is CSARDPGPRSGNTIYF. The CDR3 DNA reads TGCAGTGCTAGAGATCCCGGGCCCCGCTCTGGAAACACCATATATTTT.

The rearrangement links TRBV5-1 to TRBJ2-2; 13 bases align to TRBD2. Germline CDR1 is SGHRS and CDR2 is YFSETQ. V trimming: 3 bases; J trimming: 4 bases; junction bases outside the gene matches: 15. CDR3 length equals 20 residues. CDR3 sequence: CASSSFRLAGGYEPTGELFF. CDR3 nucleotides: TGCGCCAGCAGCTCATTTCGACTAGCGGGGGGCTATGAACCCACCGGGGAGCTGTTTTTT.

V is TRBV18 and J is TRBJ2-5, with 10 bases lining up with TRBD2. CDR3 length equals 14 residues. The V gene end was trimmed by 0 bases and the J gene end by 5 bases; junction bases not matched to a gene: 0. In germline, CDR1 is KGHSH, CDR2 LQKENI. This chain's CDR3 is CASSPPTSGETQYF. The DNA of the CDR3 is TGTGCCAGCTCACCACCGACTAGCGGGGAGACCCAGTACTTC. Together with reference TRBV18 and TRBJ2-5, the CDR3 gives the full variable domain: NAGVMQNPRHLVRRRGQEARLRCSPMKGHSHVYWYRQLPEEGLKFMVYLQKENIIDESGMPKERFSAEFPKEGPSILRIQQVVRGDSAAYFCASSPPTSGETQYFGPGTRLLVL.

This clonotype was picked up a small number of times. The chain is built from TRBV12-3 or TRBV12-4 and TRBJ2-3, with 9 bases lining up with TRBD1. After removal of 5 bases from V and 4 bases from J, the junction contained 7 bases not matched to a gene. The CDR3 sequence is 15 residues long. CDR3 region: CASSATGGASDTQYF. Here the CDR3 DNA reads TGTGCCAGCAGTGCTACAGGGGGCGCGTCAGATACGCAGTATTTT.

The genes are TRBV19 and TRBJ2-7; 7 bases line up with TRBD1. This CDR3 contains 14 residues. Germline loops: CDR1 LNHDA, CDR2 SQIVND (reference sequence). V gave up 5 bases and J gave up 6 bases; unmatched junction bases: 10. In DNA form, the CDR3 reads TGTGCCAGTAGTCCTCGACAGGGATCAAGCGAGCAGTACTTC. Translation: CASSPRQGSSEQYF.

This clonotype was seen at least ten times. This chain uses TRBV6-2 or TRBV6-3 with TRBJ1-1; no firm D call. The CDR3 length is 12 residues. V gave up 7 bases and J gave up 1 base, with 7 bases separating them. Germline V gives CDR1 MNHEY, CDR2 SVGEGT. CDR3 nucleotide sequence: TGTGCCAGCAAACCAGCGAACACTGAAGCTTTCTTT. It is translated as CASKPANTEAFF.

Judged by abundance, this clonotype is medium-sized. The chain combines TRBV30 with TRBJ2-2, with TRBD2 identical over 13 bases. This CDR3 spans 17 amino acids. The V gene's germline CDR1 is GTSNPN and CDR2 SVGIG (reference sequence). The V segment lost 1 base and the J segment 2 bases; nucleotides outside the gene matches: 4. CDR3 nucleotides: TGTGCCTGGAGTGCGGGACTAGCGGGATTAAACACCGGGGAGCTGTTTTTT. It codes for CAWSAGLAGLNTGELFF.

This clonotype was seen repeatedly, ten times or more. The chain carries TRBV5-1 and TRBJ1-2, with D maybe TRBD1 (5 bases). The germline V gene has CDR1 SGHRS and CDR2 YFSETQ. This CDR3 contains 15 residues. Trimming left V 4 bases short and J 0 bases short, with 13 bases between. For the CDR3, the DNA is TGCGCCAGCAGCACAGACGGGGCAGCTAACTATGGCTACACCTTC. This codes for CASSTDGAANYGYTF.

The chain has TRBV9 and TRBJ2-1; 7 bases line up with TRBD2. The germline V gene encodes CDR1 SGDLS and CDR2 YYNGEE. CDR3 length: 15 amino acids. The junction had 9 bases not matched to a gene; V was cut back by 1 base and J by 8 bases. CDR3 in DNA: TGTGCCAGCAGCGTATCTCTTCCGGCGGGGGATGAGCAGTTCTTC. Its translation: CASSVSLPAGDEQFF.

This clonotype has only a few counts. The rearrangement joins TRBV3-1 to TRBJ2-7; 10 bases fit TRBD2. Germline CDR1 reads LGHDT; CDR2 reads YNNKEL (reference sequence). This CDR3 is built from 17 residues. V gave up 3 bases and J gave up 3 bases; unmatched junction bases: 11. The CDR3 region is CASSHPSLAGGLYEQYF. The CDR3, as DNA: TGTGCCAGCAGCCACCCCTCATTAGCGGGGGGCCTCTACGAGCAGTACTTC.

This clonotype was seen a few times. The V and J genes are TRBV11-2 and TRBJ2-1; 10 bases align to TRBD2. Trimming cost V 3 bases and J 6 bases; bases outside gene matches: 5. The CDR3 is made up of 15 amino acids. The germline V gene has CDR1 SGHAT and CDR2 FQNNGV. The DNA for the CDR3 is TGTGCCAGCAGCTTGGGAGCGGGAGGGCCCAATGAGCAGTTCTTC. Its protein is CASSLGAGGPNEQFF.

This clonotype turned up a few times. The V and J genes are TRBV25-1 and TRBJ2-1, with D maybe TRBD2 (6 bases). The V and J ends lost 3 bases and 4 bases respectively, with 13 bases between them. Germline V gene sequence: CDR1 MGHDK, CDR2 SYGVNS. CDR3 length equals 15 residues. The chain's CDR3 is CASSESAGLYNEQFF. CDR3 sequence (DNA): TGTGCCAGCAGTGAGTCCGCGGGGCTTTACAATGAGCAGTTCTTC. The full variable domain, with the rest looked up from reference TRBV25-1 and TRBJ2-1, is EADIYQTPRYLVIGTGKKITLECSQTMGHDKMYWYQQDPGMELHLIHYSYGVNSTEKGDLSSESTVSRIRTEHFPLTLESARPSHTSQYLCASSESAGLYNEQFFGPGTRLTVL.

V is TRBV29-1 and J is TRBJ1-1; D gene unclear. This CDR3 region has 12 residues. Trimming pared 3 bases from V and 0 bases from J, leaving 5 bases between. Germline-derived CDR1 and CDR2 are SQVTM and ANQGSEA. As DNA, the CDR3 is TGCAGCGTTGATTGGATGAACACTGAAGCTTTCTTT. Its protein product is CSVDWMNTEAFF.

The table lists this clonotype with many counts. V usage is TRBV20-1 and J usage is TRBJ2-1; TRBD2 aligns across 13 bases. The germline CDR1 and CDR2 sequences are DFQATT and SNEGSKA (reference sequence). The CDR3 totals 16 residues. With V trimmed by 0 bases and J by 4 bases, 3 bases remained unmatched. The CDR3 reads CSARDRLAGGYNEQFF. Here the CDR3 DNA reads TGCAGTGCTAGAGATCGACTAGCGGGGGGTTACAATGAGCAGTTCTTC.

This sequence joins TRBV12-3 or TRBV12-4 and TRBJ2-3; the D gene is possibly TRBD1 (5 bases). V lost 5 bases, J lost 10 bases, and 13 bases lay in between. CDR3 length: 12 amino acids. The CDR3 nucleotides read TGTGCCAGCAGTATCCCAGGGTTGGCGCAGTATTTT. It specifies CASSIPGLAQYF.

This clonotype was seen at least ten times. The chain combines TRBV29-1 with TRBJ1-2; D uncertain. The V and J ends lost 7 bases and 0 bases respectively, with 12 bases between them. From germline, CDR1 is SQVTM and CDR2 ANQGSEA. This CDR3 is 13 amino acids long. CDR3 nucleotide sequence: TGCAGCGCTCGTGAGGAAGCTAACTATGGCTACACCTTC. Its translation: CSAREEANYGYTF.